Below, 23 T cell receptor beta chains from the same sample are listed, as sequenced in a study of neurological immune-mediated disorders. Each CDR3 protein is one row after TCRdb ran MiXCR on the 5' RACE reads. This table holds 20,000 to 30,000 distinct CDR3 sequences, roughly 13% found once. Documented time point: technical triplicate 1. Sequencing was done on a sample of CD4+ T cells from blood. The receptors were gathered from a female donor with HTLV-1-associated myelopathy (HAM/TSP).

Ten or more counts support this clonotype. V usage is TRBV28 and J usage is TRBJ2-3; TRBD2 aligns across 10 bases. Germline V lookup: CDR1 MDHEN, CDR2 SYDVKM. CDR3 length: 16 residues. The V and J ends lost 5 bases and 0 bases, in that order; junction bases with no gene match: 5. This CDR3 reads CASSITSGTSTDTQYF. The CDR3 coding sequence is TGTGCCAGCAGTATCACTAGCGGGACTAGCACAGATACGCAGTATTTT.

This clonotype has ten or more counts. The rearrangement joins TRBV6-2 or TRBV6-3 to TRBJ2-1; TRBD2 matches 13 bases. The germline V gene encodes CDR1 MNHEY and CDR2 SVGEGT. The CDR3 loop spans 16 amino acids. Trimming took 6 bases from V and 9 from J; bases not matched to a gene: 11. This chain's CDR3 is CASSPGLAGSAGEQFF. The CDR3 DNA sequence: TGTGCCAGCAGCCCGGGACTAGCGGGGTCGGCGGGTGAGCAGTTCTTC.

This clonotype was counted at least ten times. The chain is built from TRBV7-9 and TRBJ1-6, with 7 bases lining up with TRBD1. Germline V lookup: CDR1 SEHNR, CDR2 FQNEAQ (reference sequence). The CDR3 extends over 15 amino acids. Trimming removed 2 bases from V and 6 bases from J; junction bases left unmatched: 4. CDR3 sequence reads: CASSLTGQLNSPLHF. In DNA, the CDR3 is TGTGCCAGCAGCTTAACGGGACAGCTTAATTCACCCCTCCACTTT.

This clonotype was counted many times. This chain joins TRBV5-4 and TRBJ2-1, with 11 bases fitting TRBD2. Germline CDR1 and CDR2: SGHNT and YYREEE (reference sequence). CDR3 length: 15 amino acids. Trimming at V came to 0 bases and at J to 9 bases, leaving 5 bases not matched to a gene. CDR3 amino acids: CASSLELAGVSEQFF. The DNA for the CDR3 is TGTGCCAGCAGCTTGGAACTAGCGGGAGTGAGTGAGCAGTTCTTC.

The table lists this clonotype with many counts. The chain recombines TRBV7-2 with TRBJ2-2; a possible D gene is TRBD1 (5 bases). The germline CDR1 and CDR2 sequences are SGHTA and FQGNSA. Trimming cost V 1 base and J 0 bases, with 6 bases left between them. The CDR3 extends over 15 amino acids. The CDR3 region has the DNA TGTGCCAGCAGCTTAGGGGGCACGAACACCGGGGAGCTGTTTTTT. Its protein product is CASSLGGTNTGELFF.

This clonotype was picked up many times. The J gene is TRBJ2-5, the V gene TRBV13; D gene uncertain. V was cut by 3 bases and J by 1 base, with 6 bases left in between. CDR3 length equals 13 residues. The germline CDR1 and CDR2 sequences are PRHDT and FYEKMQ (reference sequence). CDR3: CASSLGLQETQYF. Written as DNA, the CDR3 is TGTGCCAGCAGCTTGGGCCTCCAAGAGACCCAGTACTTC.

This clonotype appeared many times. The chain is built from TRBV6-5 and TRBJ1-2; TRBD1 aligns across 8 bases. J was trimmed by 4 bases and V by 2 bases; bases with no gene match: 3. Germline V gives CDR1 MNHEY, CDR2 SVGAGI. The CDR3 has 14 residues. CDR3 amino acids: CASSYQTGGYGYTF. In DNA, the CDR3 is TGTGCCAGCAGTTACCAAACAGGGGGCTATGGCTACACCTTC.

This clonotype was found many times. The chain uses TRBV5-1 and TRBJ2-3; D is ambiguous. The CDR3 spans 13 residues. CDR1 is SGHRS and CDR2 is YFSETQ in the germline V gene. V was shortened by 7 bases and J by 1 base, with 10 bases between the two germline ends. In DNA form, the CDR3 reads TGCGCCAGCCGGTGGCATGGCACAGATACGCAGTATTTT. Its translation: CASRWHGTDTQYF.

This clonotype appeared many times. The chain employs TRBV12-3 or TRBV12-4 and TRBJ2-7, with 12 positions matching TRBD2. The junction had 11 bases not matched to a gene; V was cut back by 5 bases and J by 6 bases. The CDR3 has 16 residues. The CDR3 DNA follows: TGTGCCAGCAGTCCCCTAGCGGGAGGGAGGTTGTCCGAGCAGTACTTC. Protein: CASSPLAGGRLSEQYF.

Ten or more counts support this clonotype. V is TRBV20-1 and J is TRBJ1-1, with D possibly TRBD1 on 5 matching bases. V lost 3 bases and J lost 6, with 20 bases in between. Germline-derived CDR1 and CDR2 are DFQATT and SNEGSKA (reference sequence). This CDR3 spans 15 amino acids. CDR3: CSASLPGPKEPEAFF. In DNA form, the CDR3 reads TGCAGTGCTAGTCTCCCAGGGCCCAAGGAACCTGAAGCTTTCTTT.

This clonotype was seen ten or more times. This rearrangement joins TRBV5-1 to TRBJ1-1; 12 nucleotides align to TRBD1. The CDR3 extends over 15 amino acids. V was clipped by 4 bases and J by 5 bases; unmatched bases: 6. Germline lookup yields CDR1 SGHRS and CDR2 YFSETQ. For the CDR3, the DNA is TGCGCCAGCAGCGGGACAGGGGGCCCGGGAACTGAAGCTTTCTTT. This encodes CASSGTGGPGTEAFF.

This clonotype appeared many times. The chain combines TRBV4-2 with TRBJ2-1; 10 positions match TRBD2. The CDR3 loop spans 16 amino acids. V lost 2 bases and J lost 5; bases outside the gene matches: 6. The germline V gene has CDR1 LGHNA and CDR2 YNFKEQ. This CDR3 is CASSQSLAGADNEQFF. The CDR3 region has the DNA TGTGCCAGCAGCCAATCTCTAGCGGGAGCCGACAATGAGCAGTTCTTC.

The CDR3 coding sequence is TGTGCCAGCAGCTTTTCCGAGGCCTCCTACGAGCAGTACTTC. It is translated as CASSFSEASYEQYF. The gene calls are TRBV7-2 and TRBJ2-7; D is unclear. Germline assignment: CDR1 SGHTA and CDR2 FQGNSA. V lost 3 bases, J lost 0 bases, and 9 bases lay in between. CDR3 length equals 14 residues.

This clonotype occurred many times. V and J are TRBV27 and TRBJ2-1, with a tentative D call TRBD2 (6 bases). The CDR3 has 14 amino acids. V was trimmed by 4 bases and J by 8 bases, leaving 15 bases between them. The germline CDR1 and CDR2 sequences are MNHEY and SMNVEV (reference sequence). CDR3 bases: TGTGCCAGCAGTTCCCACACCAGACTAGATGAGCAGTTCTTC. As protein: CASSSHTRLDEQFF.

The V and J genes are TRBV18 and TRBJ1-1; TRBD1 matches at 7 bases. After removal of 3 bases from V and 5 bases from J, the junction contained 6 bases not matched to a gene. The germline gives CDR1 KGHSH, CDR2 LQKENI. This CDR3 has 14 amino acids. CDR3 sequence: CASSPLTGKTEAFF. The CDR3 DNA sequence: TGTGCCAGCTCACCGCTGACAGGGAAAACTGAAGCTTTCTTT.

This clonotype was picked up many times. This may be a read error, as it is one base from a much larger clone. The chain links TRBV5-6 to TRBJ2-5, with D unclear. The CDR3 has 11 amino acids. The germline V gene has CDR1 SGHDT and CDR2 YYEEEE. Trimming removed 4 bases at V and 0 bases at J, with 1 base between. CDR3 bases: TGTGCCAGCAGCCACCAAGAGACCCAGTACTTC. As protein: CASSHQETQYF. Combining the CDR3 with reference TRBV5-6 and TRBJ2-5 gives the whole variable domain DAGVTQSPTHLIKTRGQQVTLRCSPKSGHDTVSWYQQALGQGPQFIFQYYEEEERQRGNFPDRFSGHQFPNYSSELNVNALLLGDSALYLCASSHQETQYFGPGTRLLVL.

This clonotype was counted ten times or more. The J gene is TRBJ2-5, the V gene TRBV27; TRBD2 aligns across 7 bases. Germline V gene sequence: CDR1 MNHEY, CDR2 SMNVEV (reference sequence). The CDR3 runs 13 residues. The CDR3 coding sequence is TGTGCGGCGGGAGAGGCGGGGCAAGAGACCCAGTACTTC. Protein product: CAAGEAGQETQYF.

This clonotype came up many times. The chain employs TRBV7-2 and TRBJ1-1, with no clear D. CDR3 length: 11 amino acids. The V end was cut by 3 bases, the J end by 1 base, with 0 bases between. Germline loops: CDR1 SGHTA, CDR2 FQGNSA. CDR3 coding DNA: TGTGCCAGCAGCTTGAACACTGAAGCTTTCTTT. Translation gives CASSLNTEAFF.

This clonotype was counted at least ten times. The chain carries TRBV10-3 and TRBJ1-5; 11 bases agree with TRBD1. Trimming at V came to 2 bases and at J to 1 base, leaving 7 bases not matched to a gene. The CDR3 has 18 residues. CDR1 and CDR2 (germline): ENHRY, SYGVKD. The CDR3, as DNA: TGTGCCATCAGTGAGACCTGGACAGGGGGCAGGAGCAATCAGCCCCAGCATTTT. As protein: CAISETWTGGRSNQPQHF.

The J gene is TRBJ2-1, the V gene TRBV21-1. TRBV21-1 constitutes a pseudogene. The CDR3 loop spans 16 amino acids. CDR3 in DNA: TGTGCCAGCAGCAAAAGGACTAGCAGCTCCTACAATGAGCAGTTCTTC. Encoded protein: CASSKRTSSSYNEQFF.

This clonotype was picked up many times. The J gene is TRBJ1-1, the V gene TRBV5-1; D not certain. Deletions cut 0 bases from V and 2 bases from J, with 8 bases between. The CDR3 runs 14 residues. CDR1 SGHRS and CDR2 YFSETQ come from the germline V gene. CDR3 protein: CASSLGPDNTEAFF. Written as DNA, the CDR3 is TGCGCCAGCAGCTTGGGGCCAGATAACACTGAAGCTTTCTTT.

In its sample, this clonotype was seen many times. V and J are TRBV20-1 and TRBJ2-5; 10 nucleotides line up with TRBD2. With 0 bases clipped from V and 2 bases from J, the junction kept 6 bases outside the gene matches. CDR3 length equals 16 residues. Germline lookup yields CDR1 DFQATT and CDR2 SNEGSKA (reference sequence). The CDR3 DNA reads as TGCAGTGCTAGAGATCCAGGACTAGCGGATCAAGAGACCCAGTACTTC. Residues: CSARDPGLADQETQYF.

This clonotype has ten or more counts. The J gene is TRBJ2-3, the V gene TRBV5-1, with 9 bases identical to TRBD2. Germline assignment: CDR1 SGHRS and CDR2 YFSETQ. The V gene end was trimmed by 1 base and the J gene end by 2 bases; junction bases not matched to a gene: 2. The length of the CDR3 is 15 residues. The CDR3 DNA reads TGCGCCAGCAGCTTGTCTAGCGGGAACACAGATACGCAGTATTTT. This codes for CASSLSSGNTDTQYF.